These 4 T cell receptor beta chains share one sample of origin, sequenced in a study of T-cell reconstitution after alpha-beta-depleted transplantation in children. Unique molecular identifiers featured in how the TCRbeta library was prepared. TCRdb re-analysed the PCR reads in MiXCR, keeping a single row per CDR3 protein. The repertoire holds more than 400,000 distinct CDR3 sequences, with about 40% as singletons. Here the sequenced sample was PBMCs, taken before TCRalphabeta/CD19-depleted stem cell transplant. The receptors were sampled from a girl aged 2-10 years with aplastic anemia, due to receive a stem cell transplant.

The chain joins TRBV29-1 to TRBJ2-1; unclear D gene. Per the germline V gene, CDR1 is SQVTM and CDR2 is ANQGSEA. The CDR3 contains 15 residues. Deletions cut 7 bases from V and 2 bases from J, with 18 bases between. The CDR3 DNA is TGCAGCGCCGCTCTCGACGGAACAGCCTACAATGAGCAGTTCTTC. It translates to CSAALDGTAYNEQFF.

As DNA, the CDR3 is TGCGCCAGCAGCCCATGGGACAGGGGGGGATCTGGGGCCAACGTCCTGACTTTC. Amino acid sequence: CASSPWDRGGSGANVLTF. The V and J genes are TRBV5-1 and TRBJ2-6, with 11 nucleotides matching TRBD1. V lost 4 bases and J lost 1; bases outside the gene matches: 7. Germline CDR1 is SGHRS and CDR2 is YFSETQ. The CDR3 totals 18 residues. Full variable domain (missing parts from reference TRBV5-1 and TRBJ2-6): KAGVTQTPRYLIKTRGQQVTLSCSPISGHRSVSWYQQTPGQGLQFLFEYFSETQRNKGNFPGRFSGRQFSNSRSEMNVSTLELGDSALYLCASSPWDRGGSGANVLTFGAGSRLTVL.

This clonotype was counted a few times. The gene calls are TRBV20-1 and TRBJ2-1; 12 bases match TRBD2. From germline, CDR1 is DFQATT and CDR2 SNEGSKA (reference sequence). Trimming removed 5 bases from V and 4 bases from J; junction bases left unmatched: 21. The CDR3 covers 20 residues. The CDR3 reads CSAPLRQGTSGRTRYNEQFF. The CDR3 nucleotides read TGCAGTGCTCCTCTACGGCAGGGGACTAGCGGGCGTACGAGGTACAATGAGCAGTTCTTC.

This clonotype was seen at least ten times. The DNA for the CDR3 is TGTGCCAGCAGTGACCAAGCGGGGACTAGTCTCTACAATGAGCAGTTCTTC. It translates to CASSDQAGTSLYNEQFF. The chain carries TRBV6-4 and TRBJ2-1; 8 bases are a match to TRBD2. The CDR3 spans 17 residues. The germline V gene encodes CDR1 MRHNA and CDR2 SNTAGT. V trimming: 2 bases; J trimming: 3 bases; junction bases outside the gene matches: 9.